This T cell receptor beta chain was sequenced for a study of shared clonotypes between healthy human individuals. About the study: Each donor contributed plates that comprised three CD4 naive, three CD4 memory, two CD8 naive and one CD8 memory.

Germline V gene sequence: CDR1 LNHDA, CDR2 SQIVND (reference sequence). V was shortened by 0 bases and J by 1 base, with 13 bases between the two germline ends. The CDR3 sequence is 17 residues long. Details on this clone: Its target is not known.

Libraries were prepared by immunoSEQ multiplex PCR; TCRdb keeps only in-frame clonotypes and omits some of them. The table lists 800,000 to 1,200,000 clones, 75% to 80% of them singletons, with 0.5% to 0.6% in the top ten. Subsets obtained from CD4+ cells comprised CD45RA+ naive and CD45RA-negative memory cells. Overall study findings and caveats: What rarefaction showed was incomplete sorted-subset sequencing despite large depth.

The genes are TRBV19 and TRBJ2-4; D may be TRBD1 (6 bases). The TCR sequence derives from a man between 18 and 35 years old in good health. Some clones in this sample may be carry-over from other donors' samples. Sequenced input: memory CD4+ T cells from PBMCs. The subset: CD45RA-negative fraction. The CDR3 nucleotides are TGTGCCAGTAGTATAGATCTGGGGGCGAGGGCCAAAAACATTCAGTACTTC. It is translated as CASSIDLGARAKNIQYF.